The text below deals with one T cell receptor (beta chain). The data are from a study of T cell changes during pregnancy in multiple sclerosis. Profiled with immunoSEQ multiplex PCR; TCRdb holds only in-frame clones, not every one. The sample records about 80,000 clones, about 94% being singletons. The CDR3 contains 18 residues. The ends lost 4 bases at V and 0 bases at J; junction bases unmatched: 13. CDR1 is SGDLS and CDR2 is YYNGEE in the germline V gene. This TCR came from a female donor with multiple sclerosis, enrolled in a pregnancy study. Sequences were derived from peripheral blood, sampled in the third trimester of pregnancy. V is TRBV9 and J is TRBJ1-3; the match to TRBD1 covers 7 bases. The CDR3 spells CASSHSPGRDSSGNTIYF. In DNA form, the CDR3 reads TGTGCCAGCAGCCACTCCCCCGGAAGGGACAGCTCTGGAAACACCATATATTTT.